Listed below are T cell receptor beta chains from one sample, sequenced in a study of cytomegalovirus exposure and HLA in healthy donors. Sequencing was performed with immunoSEQ multiplex PCR; in TCRdb, only in-frame clones are kept and a portion is missing. The sample consists of about 160,000 clones, 75% to 85% of them appearing once. Sample: PBMCs. Receptors originate from a woman aged 45 to 65 in good health and CMV-seronegative. CDR3s include the opening cysteine and the closing phenylalanine or tryptophan. D genes are given only for firm matches. For some rows the clone size is stated as once, few or many, or as a class when expanded; others skip it.

j_gene,v_gene,d_gene,abundance,CDR3aa,CDR3nt
TRBJ2-5,TRBV7-2,TRBD1,-,CASSSDRVTKTQYF,TGTGCCAGCAGCTCGGACAGGGTGACCAAGACCCAGTACTTC
TRBJ1-1,TRBV6-6,-,once,CASSYSRVNEAFF,TGTGCCAGCAGTTACTCCAGGGTGAATGAAGCTTTCTTT
TRBJ2-7,TRBV2,-,-,CASSGVGVTYEQYF,TGTGCCAGCAGTGGGGTGGGCGTGACCTACGAGCAGTACTTC
TRBJ1-1,TRBV19,-,-,CASRGLGGRNTEAFF,TGTGCCAGCAGAGGTCTGGGGGGGAGAAACACTGAAGCTTTCTTT
TRBJ2-3,TRBV5-8,TRBD1,few,CASSSDRGFIIDTQYF,TGTGCCAGCAGCTCAGACAGGGGATTCATTATAGATACGCAGTATTTT
TRBJ1-1,TRBV6-1,-,-,CASSVSGFTEAFF,TGTGCCAGCAGTGTTTCAGGGTTCACTGAAGCTTTCTTT
TRBJ1-1,TRBV10-2,TRBD1,-,CASSESGQGENTEAFF,TGCGCCAGCAGTGAGTCGGGACAGGGAGAGAACACTGAAGCTTTCTTT
TRBJ1-4,TRBV28,-,-,CASSLQGLNEKLFF,TGTGCCAGCAGTTTACAGGGCCTTAATGAAAAACTGTTTTTT
TRBJ2-3,TRBV5-6,TRBD2,-,CASSFGLAGMTDTQYF,TGTGCCAGCAGCTTTGGGCTAGCGGGGATGACAGATACGCAGTATTTT
TRBJ2-7,TRBV5-1,TRBD2,-,CASSLSGLAGGVYEQYF,TGCGCCAGCAGCTTGAGCGGACTAGCGGGAGGGGTCTACGAGCAGTACTTC
TRBJ2-1,TRBV7-9,TRBD2,-,CASSSGLAGGGNEQFF,TGTGCCAGCAGCTCGGGACTAGCGGGAGGTGGGAATGAGCAGTTCTTC
TRBJ2-7,TRBV18,-,-,CASSPRGNSYEQYF,TGTGCCAGCTCACCAAGGGGAAACTCCTACGAGCAGTACTTC
TRBJ1-5,TRBV7-2,-,-,CASNLVGGNQPQHF,TGTGCCAGCAACTTAGTCGGGGGCAATCAGCCCCAGCATTTT
TRBJ1-1,TRBV11-2,TRBD1,-,CASSPGQGLNTEAFF,TGTGCCAGCAGCCCCGGACAGGGGTTGAACACTGAAGCTTTCTTT
TRBJ1-2,TRBV5-8,-,-,CASSWRGYGYTF,TGTGCCAGCAGCTGGAGGGGCTATGGCTACACCTTC
TRBJ2-5,TRBV5-1,TRBD1,-,CASRPRQGVTQYF,TGCGCCAGCAGGCCCCGACAGGGTGTTACCCAGTACTTC
TRBJ1-1,TRBV25-1,-,-,CASSEWGRGNTEAFF,TGTGCCAGCAGTGAATGGGGCAGAGGGAACACTGAAGCTTTCTTT
TRBJ2-2,TRBV9,TRBD1,-,CASSGSQGASLNTGELFF,TGTGCCAGCAGCGGGTCACAGGGGGCGTCTCTTAACACCGGGGAGCTGTTTTTT
TRBJ1-3,TRBV7-2,-,-,CASSLTVSSGNTIYF,TGTGCCAGCAGCTTAACAGTAAGCTCTGGAAACACCATATATTTT
TRBJ1-1,TRBV5-1,-,-,CASSLGRETEAFF,TGCGCCAGCAGCTTGGGCCGGGAGACTGAAGCTTTCTTT
TRBJ2-2,TRBV11-3,-,once,CASSPARGHVGDTGELFF,TGTGCCAGCAGCCCGGCTCGGGGACATGTAGGGGACACCGGGGAGCTGTTTTTT
TRBJ2-1,TRBV7-2,TRBD2,-,CASSLSGGPYNEQFF,TGTGCCAGCAGCCTCTCGGGGGGACCCTACAATGAGCAGTTCTTC
TRBJ1-4,TRBV28,TRBD1,few,CASSSDRGISEKLFF,TGTGCCAGCAGTTCCGACAGGGGAATTTCAGAAAAACTGTTTTTT
TRBJ1-3,TRBV19,TRBD1,once,CASSVDRGSGNTIYF,TGTGCCAGTAGTGTCGACAGGGGCTCTGGAAACACCATATATTTT
TRBJ1-1,TRBV5-5,-,few,CASSFWVSNTEAFF,TGTGCCAGCAGCTTCTGGGTTAGCAACACTGAAGCTTTCTTT
TRBJ2-5,TRBV7-9,-,-,CASSSGKQETQYF,TGTGCCAGCAGCTCAGGAAAACAAGAGACCCAGTACTTC
TRBJ2-1,TRBV27,TRBD2,-,CASSLLVAGTFYNEQFF,TGTGCCAGCAGTTTACTGGTAGCGGGAACCTTCTACAATGAGCAGTTCTTC
TRBJ2-3,TRBV4-2,TRBD2,-,CASSQEGSGGAADTQYF,TGTGCCAGCAGCCAAGAAGGGAGCGGGGGGGCTGCAGATACGCAGTATTTT
TRBJ1-1,TRBV2,-,-,CASSEQGPFF,TGTGCCAGCAGTGAACAGGGCCCTTTCTTT
TRBJ2-5,TRBV6-5,TRBD2,few,CASSPPGGVETQYF,TGTGCCAGCAGCCCGCCGGGGGGGGTAGAGACCCAGTACTTC
TRBJ2-7,TRBV9,TRBD1,-,CASSGDRGEQYF,TGTGCCAGCAGCGGGGACAGGGGTGAGCAGTACTTC
TRBJ1-1,TRBV27,-,-,CASGRGNTEAFF,TGTGCCAGCGGACGGGGGAACACTGAAGCTTTCTTT
TRBJ2-1,TRBV27,TRBD2,-,CASSLGAGSNEQFF,TGTGCCAGCAGTTTAGGAGCGGGAAGCAATGAGCAGTTCTTC
TRBJ2-7,TRBV11-2,TRBD1,-,CASSSGQFNPYEQYF,TGTGCCAGCAGCTCGGGACAGTTTAACCCCTACGAGCAGTACTTC
TRBJ1-2,TRBV5-6,-,-,CASSLGAYGYTF,TGTGCCAGCAGCTTGGGAGCCTATGGCTACACCTTC
TRBJ2-2,TRBV4-1,TRBD1,-,CASSQESPGTGVTGELFF,TGCGCCAGCAGCCAAGAATCCCCCGGGACAGGGGTTACCGGGGAGCTGTTTTTT
TRBJ1-1,TRBV29-1,-,few,CSVEVGGMNTEAFF,TGCAGCGTTGAGGTCGGGGGGATGAACACTGAAGCTTTCTTT
TRBJ2-7,TRBV19,-,-,CASSIRGYVGRYSYEQYF,TGTGCCAGTAGTATACGGGGGTACGTGGGGCGGTACTCCTACGAGCAGTACTTC
TRBJ2-1,TRBV10-1,TRBD2,-,CASSESSGRLSYNEQFF,TGCGCCAGCAGTGAGTCAAGCGGGAGGTTATCCTACAATGAGCAGTTCTTC
TRBJ2-7,TRBV4-2,TRBD2,-,CASSHARTSGSSYEQYF,TGTGCCAGCAGCCATGCCCGGACTAGCGGGTCGTCCTACGAGCAGTACTTC
TRBJ2-5,TRBV7-9,TRBD1,-,CASSVQGGQETQYF,TGTGCCAGCAGCGTACAGGGGGGTCAAGAGACCCAGTACTTC
TRBJ2-7,TRBV30,TRBD1,-,CAWGTGTSYEQYF,TGTGCCTGGGGGACAGGGACCTCCTACGAGCAGTACTTC
TRBJ1-1,TRBV27,TRBD1,once,CASSQVTGGDTEAFF,TGTGCCAGCAGTCAGGTGACAGGGGGGGACACTGAAGCTTTCTTT
TRBJ1-3,TRBV30,-,-,CAWSIQSSSGNTIYF,TGTGCCTGGTCGATCCAATCGAGCTCTGGAAACACCATATATTTT
TRBJ1-1,TRBV5-6,-,-,CASSWMTGGAFF,TGTGCCAGCAGCTGGATGACAGGAGGAGCTTTCTTT
TRBJ1-1,TRBV7-9,TRBD1,-,CASTITRTGAETEAFF,TGTGCCAGCACCATCACAAGAACAGGGGCTGAGACTGAAGCTTTCTTT
TRBJ1-1,TRBV7-6,TRBD1,-,CASSSWTGVATEAFF,TGTGCCAGCAGCTCTTGGACAGGGGTGGCCACTGAAGCTTTCTTT
TRBJ1-1,TRBV9,TRBD1,few,CASSAQGATEAFF,TGTGCCAGCAGCGCACAGGGGGCCACTGAAGCTTTCTTT
TRBJ2-1,TRBV28,-,-,CASSSRRGGGNNEQFF,TGTGCCAGCAGTTCTCGACGGGGAGGGGGGAACAATGAGCAGTTCTTC
TRBJ1-1,TRBV5-5,-,-,CASSWQGGNTEAFF,TGTGCCAGCAGCTGGCAGGGTGGGAACACTGAAGCTTTCTTT
TRBJ2-3,TRBV7-8,TRBD2,-,CASSSTSGRADTQYF,TGTGCCAGCAGCTCCACTAGCGGGAGAGCTGATACGCAGTATTTT
TRBJ2-1,TRBV5-4,TRBD1,-,CASSVGTGSNEQFF,TGTGCCAGCAGCGTCGGGACAGGGAGCAATGAGCAGTTCTTC
TRBJ1-3,TRBV4-1,-,-,CASSQDLSGWGGNTIYF,TGCGCCAGCAGCCAAGATCTATCAGGGTGGGGTGGAAACACCATATATTTT
TRBJ2-5,TRBV5-6,-,once,CASSYRVPVETQYF,TGTGCCAGCAGCTACCGGGTGCCCGTTGAGACCCAGTACTTC
TRBJ1-1,TRBV6-5,-,-,CASQPIQGNTEAFF,TGTGCCAGTCAACCGATACAGGGGAACACTGAAGCTTTCTTT
TRBJ2-7,TRBV4-3,TRBD2,-,CASSEGTSGRKYEQYF,TGCGCCAGCAGCGAGGGGACTAGCGGGAGAAAATACGAGCAGTACTTC
TRBJ2-5,TRBV18,-,-,CASSSSQETQYF,TGTGCCAGCTCATCCTCCCAAGAGACCCAGTACTTC